This passage covers 30 T cell receptor beta chains from one sample sequenced in a study of blood T cell repertoires in COVID-19. Here immunoSEQ multiplex PCR was the method, and the copy in TCRdb shows in-frame clones only, minus some. The profile shows 250,000 to 400,000 clones, approximately 89% of them singletons. The sample taken for sequencing was peripheral blood. Receptor source: a woman under 40 with COVID-19, enrolled during active disease.

The chain recombines TRBV19 with TRBJ2-3; D gene uncertain. The germline V gene encodes CDR1 LNHDA and CDR2 SQIVND (reference sequence). This CDR3 is built from 15 residues. V gave up 6 bases and J gave up 0 bases, with 13 bases separating them. This CDR3 is CASSNRLESTDTQYF. The CDR3, as DNA: TGTGCCAGTAGCAATAGACTGGAGAGCACAGATACGCAGTATTTT.

This chain links TRBV18 with TRBJ1-2; 10 bases align to TRBD1. The CDR3 totals 16 residues. V was pared by 3 bases and J by 2 bases, with 6 bases of the junction left unmatched. Germline V gives CDR1 KGHSH, CDR2 LQKENI. The CDR3 sequence is CASSPTDRGRNYGYTF. The CDR3 DNA reads TGTGCCAGCTCACCGACTGACAGGGGGCGAAACTATGGCTACACCTTC.

The count of this clone is one. The rearrangement joins TRBV18 to TRBJ1-2; 8 bases fit TRBD1. This CDR3 spans 14 amino acids. Germline V lookup: CDR1 KGHSH, CDR2 LQKENI. The J segment lost 2 bases and the V segment lost 5 bases, leaving 4 bases of the junction unmatched. CDR3: CASSNRGLNYGYTF. As DNA, the CDR3 is TGTGCCAGCTCAAACAGGGGGTTGAACTATGGCTACACCTTC. The full variable domain, completed using reference TRBV18 and TRBJ1-2, is NAGVMQNPRHLVRRRGQEARLRCSPMKGHSHVYWYRQLPEEGLKFMVYLQKENIIDESGMPKERFSAEFPKEGPSILRIQQVVRGDSAAYFCASSNRGLNYGYTFGSGTRLTVV.

The gene calls are TRBV5-5 and TRBJ2-2, with D possibly TRBD1 on 6 matching bases. Trimming removed 7 bases from V and 0 bases from J, with 13 bases in between. The CDR3 consists of 15 residues. The germline CDR1 and CDR2 sequences are SGHKS and YYEKEE (reference sequence). The CDR3, as DNA: TGTGCCAGCCTTCCTGGGACAACGAACACCGGGGAGCTGTTTTTT. Its translation: CASLPGTTNTGELFF.

The chain recombines TRBV28 with TRBJ2-5; D not resolved. The CDR3 sequence is 14 residues long. The germline V and J ends were trimmed by 5 bases and 5 bases, with 15 bases remaining between them. Per germline, CDR1 MDHEN and CDR2 SYDVKM. CDR3: CASSGPTPVETQYF. The CDR3 DNA reads TGTGCCAGCAGTGGGCCGACCCCCGTGGAGACCCAGTACTTC.

The chain couples TRBV2 to TRBJ2-2; TRBD2 matches 9 bases. From germline, CDR1 is SNHLY and CDR2 FYNNEI. V gave up 3 bases and J gave up 0 bases; unmatched junction bases: 5. The CDR3 extends over 17 amino acids. CDR3 bases: TGTGCCAGCAGTGAGTTTAGCGGGGGACCGAACACCGGGGAGCTGTTTTTT. Its translation is CASSEFSGGPNTGELFF. Together with reference TRBV2 and TRBJ2-2, the CDR3 gives the full variable domain: EPEVTQTPSHQVTQMGQEVILRCVPISNHLYFYWYRQILGQKVEFLVSFYNNEISEKSEIFDDQFSVERPDGSNFTLKIRSTKLEDSAMYFCASSEFSGGPNTGELFFGEGSRLTVL.

This clone was counted once. V usage is TRBV19 and J usage is TRBJ2-2; D is possibly TRBD2 (5 bases). The CDR3 consists of 16 residues. V was pared by 6 bases and J by 5 bases, with 19 bases between. In germline, CDR1 is LNHDA, CDR2 SQIVND (reference sequence). CDR3 nucleotides: TGTGCCAGTAGGCCTGTTGCTTGGGAGATTACCGGGGAGCTGTTTTTT. As protein: CASRPVAWEITGELFF.

CDR3 sequence reads: CASSFYNTEAFF. The CDR3 DNA is TGTGCCAGCAGTTTCTATAACACTGAAGCTTTCTTT. The chain carries TRBV12-3 or TRBV12-4 and TRBJ1-1; D is uncertain. V gave up 3 bases and J gave up 2 bases, with 4 bases separating them. The CDR3 has 12 amino acids.

This chain connects TRBV28 to TRBJ1-5; TRBD1 matches at 7 bases. With V trimmed by 6 bases and J by 0 bases, 11 bases remained unmatched. CDR1 and CDR2 from the germline V gene are MDHEN and SYDVKM. The CDR3 is 17 amino acids. CDR3 region: CASSLAGTDYSNQPQHF. In nucleotides, the CDR3 is TGTGCCAGCAGCTTAGCCGGGACAGATTATAGCAATCAGCCCCAGCATTTT.

The rearrangement uses TRBV5-4 and TRBJ2-3; 7 bases fit TRBD2. CDR3 length equals 15 residues. J gave up 2 bases and V 4 bases, and 7 bases lay outside the gene matches. Germline V gene sequence: CDR1 SGHNT, CDR2 YYREEE (reference sequence). CDR3: CASSKASGPTDTQYF. Written as DNA, the CDR3 is TGTGCCAGCAGCAAAGCTAGCGGACCCACAGATACGCAGTATTTT.

V is TRBV7-2 and J is TRBJ1-3; TRBD1 matches at 8 bases. The CDR3 has 16 residues. J was trimmed by 3 bases and V by 3 bases; bases with no gene match: 7. The V gene's germline CDR1 is SGHTA and CDR2 FQGNSA. In DNA form, the CDR3 reads TGTGCCAGCAGCTTGAGTCAGGGGGCGTATGGAAACACCATATATTTT. Translating gives CASSLSQGAYGNTIYF.

V and J are TRBV7-9 and TRBJ2-2; D unresolved. The germline gives CDR1 SEHNR, CDR2 FQNEAQ (reference sequence). The CDR3 covers 14 residues. V lost 0 bases and J 4 bases, leaving 6 bases between the germline ends. CDR3 residues: CASSLARSTGELFF. CDR3 DNA: TGTGCCAGCAGCTTAGCTAGGAGCACCGGGGAGCTGTTTTTT.

This rearrangement joins TRBV27 to TRBJ1-2; TRBD1 aligns across 7 bases. V lost 3 bases and J lost 8; bases outside the gene matches: 6. Germline V lookup: CDR1 MNHEY, CDR2 SMNVEV (reference sequence). The CDR3 runs 13 residues. The CDR3 DNA reads TGTGCCAGCAGTTTGTTACAGGGGAGAGGCTACACCTTC. Residues: CASSLLQGRGYTF.

The chain links TRBV2 to TRBJ1-1; D is unclear. CDR3 length: 14 amino acids. V was clipped by 6 bases and J by 1 base, with 12 bases between them. Germline CDR1 is SNHLY and CDR2 is FYNNEI. CDR3 DNA: TGTGCCAGCAGCGCGGCGTCGGGGAACACTGAAGCTTTCTTT. This gives the protein CASSAASGNTEAFF.

CDR3 residues: CASRQNLNTEAFF. DNA for the CDR3: TGTGCCAGCAGACAGAACCTGAACACTGAAGCTTTCTTT. The chain carries TRBV2 and TRBJ1-1, with D unresolved. V shed 6 bases and J shed 0 bases, with 8 bases lying between them. There are 13 residues in the CDR3. Germline V lookup: CDR1 SNHLY, CDR2 FYNNEI.

The V call is TRBV7-2, the J call TRBJ1-5, with a weak D call TRBD1 (6 bases). V lost 3 bases to trimming and J lost 3 bases, with 15 bases between them. Germline-derived CDR1 and CDR2 are SGHTA and FQGNSA. This CDR3 is built from 16 residues. The CDR3 loop reads CASSLEGGIINQPQHF. Written as DNA, the CDR3 is TGTGCCAGCAGCTTGGAGGGGGGGATTATCAATCAGCCCCAGCATTTT. The variable domain in full, with the rest retrieved from reference TRBV7-2 and TRBJ1-5, is GAGVSQSPSNKVTEKGKDVELRCDPISGHTALYWYRQSLGQGLEFLIYFQGNSAPDKSGLPSDRFSAERTGGSVSTLTIQRTQQEDSAVYLCASSLEGGIINQPQHFGDGTRLSIL.

In nucleotides, the CDR3 is TGTGCCAGCAGTAACCCCCCAGGGGCGCACTATGGCTACACCTTC. The encoded protein is CASSNPPGAHYGYTF. The gene calls are TRBV28 and TRBJ1-2; a possible D gene is TRBD1 (6 bases). V was trimmed by 5 bases and J by 3 bases, leaving 16 bases between them. The CDR3 is 15 amino acids. CDR1 is MDHEN and CDR2 is SYDVKM in the germline V gene.

This clone appeared once. The V and J genes are TRBV11-3 and TRBJ2-5, with D hard to call. V was cut by 0 bases and J by 7 bases, with 12 bases left in between. The CDR3 is 14 residues long. Germline V gene lookup returns CDR1 SGHNT and CDR2 YENEEA. The DNA of the CDR3 is TGTGCCAGCAGCTTAGATCCACCTACGGGGACCCAGTACTTC. Protein product: CASSLDPPTGTQYF.

The rearrangement joins TRBV2 to TRBJ1-3; no clear D. The germline V gene has CDR1 SNHLY and CDR2 FYNNEI. Trimming removed 5 bases at V and 1 base at J, with 3 bases between. This CDR3 contains 12 residues. As DNA, the CDR3 is TGTGCCAGCAGTCCTTCTGGAAACACCATATATTTT. This encodes CASSPSGNTIYF.

CDR3: CASSMYRGEDSPLHF. In DNA form, the CDR3 reads TGTGCCAGTAGTATGTACAGGGGAGAAGATTCACCCCTCCACTTT. The V and J genes are TRBV19 and TRBJ1-6; TRBD1 agrees at 7 bases. The CDR3 runs 15 residues. V gave up 3 bases and J gave up 8 bases; unmatched junction bases: 7. Germline V gene lookup returns CDR1 LNHDA and CDR2 SQIVND (reference sequence).

The chain uses TRBV5-4 and TRBJ2-1, with a possible D match to TRBD2 (5 bases). The CDR3 runs to 13 residues. The V end lost 5 bases, the J end lost 4 bases, and 10 bases lay between the germline ends. Germline CDR1 is SGHNT and CDR2 is YYREEE (reference sequence). Written as DNA, the CDR3 is TGTGCCAGCAGTATGAAGCGGTACAATGAGCAGTTCTTC. Protein sequence: CASSMKRYNEQFF.

J is TRBJ1-4 and V is TRBV7-9, with TRBD1 identical over 8 bases. J gave up 3 bases and V 2 bases, and 5 bases lay outside the gene matches. Germline assignment: CDR1 SEHNR and CDR2 FQNEAQ (reference sequence). CDR3 length equals 16 residues. CDR3 loop: CASSLRRQGSNEKLFF. The CDR3 region has the DNA TGTGCCAGCAGCTTACGCCGACAGGGGTCTAATGAAAAACTGTTTTTT.

The chain joins TRBV5-1 to TRBJ1-1, with unresolved D. Trimming stripped 5 bases from V and 3 bases from J, with 17 bases between. Germline loops: CDR1 SGHRS, CDR2 YFSETQ. The CDR3 is 15 amino acids. CDR3 bases: TGCGCCAGCAGTACCTTCGCGGGTGGCGACACTGAAGCTTTCTTT. Its translation: CASSTFAGGDTEAFF.

The chain links TRBV3-1 (or the pseudogene TRBV3-2) to TRBJ1-6; D gene ambiguous. The CDR3 has 15 residues. Germline V gene sequence: CDR1 LGHDT, CDR2 YNNKEL (reference sequence). V dropped 4 bases and J dropped 4 bases, with 11 bases sitting between them. The CDR3 DNA is TGTGCCAGCAGCCCTGGAGGGCTTTATAATTCACCCCTCCACTTT. Residues: CASSPGGLYNSPLHF.

The chain links TRBV7-9 to TRBJ1-1; 10 nucleotides match TRBD1. Germline V gene data show CDR1 as SEHNR and CDR2 as FQNEAQ (reference sequence). V shed 5 bases, J shed 3 bases, and the junction held 6 bases outside the gene matches. CDR3 length: 15 residues. The CDR3 DNA reads as TGTGCCAGCAGCCGGAGACAGGGGGCGGACACTGAAGCTTTCTTT. It is translated as CASSRRQGADTEAFF.

This clone was recorded a few times. V gene TRBV7-2 combines with J gene TRBJ2-1; D may be TRBD1 (6 bases). The CDR3 runs to 18 residues. V lost 5 bases and J lost 2, with 22 bases in between. Germline lookup yields CDR1 SGHTA and CDR2 FQGNSA. The CDR3: CASSPLHGAGATYNEQFF. CDR3 nucleotides: TGTGCCAGCAGCCCTCTCCACGGGGCAGGGGCTACCTACAATGAGCAGTTCTTC.

The rearrangement links TRBV27 to TRBJ1-2; weak D call: TRBD1 (5 bases). V was trimmed by 5 bases and J by 8 bases, leaving 18 bases between them. Germline CDR1 and CDR2: MNHEY and SMNVEV (reference sequence). CDR3 size: 14 residues. The CDR3 protein is CASSPPWGAGGYTF. CDR3 nucleotide sequence: TGTGCCAGCAGTCCACCCTGGGGCGCTGGGGGCTACACCTTC.

The chain recombines TRBV6-2 or TRBV6-3 with TRBJ2-3, with 12 bases fitting TRBD2. This CDR3 contains 19 residues. Trimming cost V 2 bases and J 0 bases; bases outside gene matches: 9. The germline V gene has CDR1 MNHEY and CDR2 SVGEGT. CDR3 DNA: TGTGCCAGCAGTTACCCCGGACTAGCGGGACCTACTAGCACAGATACGCAGTATTTT. This translates into CASSYPGLAGPTSTDTQYF.

The CDR3 is CSLGAGEGTEAFF. DNA for the CDR3: TGCAGCCTGGGTGCAGGGGAGGGGACTGAAGCTTTCTTT. This chain links TRBV29-1 with TRBJ1-1; tentatively, D is TRBD1 (6 bases). The ends were cut back, 8 bases at V and 5 bases at J, with 18 bases in the middle. Germline V gene sequence: CDR1 SQVTM, CDR2 ANQGSEA. This CDR3 has 13 residues.

This rearrangement joins TRBV30 to TRBJ2-1, with 10 bases fitting TRBD2. Germline values: CDR1 GTSNPN, CDR2 SVGIG (reference sequence). This CDR3 region has 17 residues. Trimming cost V 0 bases and J 4 bases; bases outside gene matches: 9. The CDR3 region is CAWSVPYGTSAYNEQFF. CDR3 sequence (DNA): TGTGCCTGGAGTGTCCCTTACGGGACTAGCGCGTACAATGAGCAGTTCTTC. The complete variable domain, with remaining parts taken from reference TRBV30 and TRBJ2-1, reads SQTIHQWPATLVQPVGSPLSLECTVEGTSNPNLYWYRQAAGRGLQLLFYSVGIGQISSEVPQNLSASRPQDRQFILSSKKLLLSDSGFYLCAWSVPYGTSAYNEQFFGPGTRLTVL.